The clone carrying this T cell receptor beta chain was seen only a few times. Its antigen is currently unknown. This record belongs to a study of CD8 T cells in ankylosing spondylitis. Findings and caveats of the study: It appeared that ankylosing spondylitis blood was characterized by a TCR beta motif of several highly homologous variants. With a CD8+ phenotype, disease-linked clones were relatively rare in peripheral blood.

Quantitative 5'-RACE with molecular barcodes was used to make the TCR beta libraries. One entry per CDR3 protein results from TCRdb running MiXCR on the 5' RACE reads. The table includes approximately 550,000 distinct CDR3 sequences, roughly 13% detected once. With 4 bases removed from V and 6 bases from J, the gap between germline ends came to 12 bases. The germline gives CDR1 SGHDN, CDR2 FVKESK. CDR3 length equals 14 residues. Input material: blood, either unsorted or a sorted T cell fraction (not recorded which). This receptor was obtained from a male donor with ankylosing spondylitis. V usage is TRBV14 and J usage is TRBJ2-2; D remains unclear. The CDR3 loop reads CASSPTEIAGELFF. In DNA form, the CDR3 reads TGTGCCAGCAGCCCGACCGAGATAGCCGGGGAGCTGTTTTTT.